The clone carrying this T cell receptor (beta chain) was found many times. The antigen is not known. TCRdb reprocessed the reads with MiXCR, giving one entry per CDR3 protein. The data contain tens of thousands of distinct CDR3 sequences, 4% of them singletons. This entry belongs to a study of T cell repertoires in cytomegalovirus infection. As for the study in general: In public TCR beta signatures, there were indications of both CMV infection and matching HLA type. General observations from the study: The response measured ex vivo was dominated by TCR beta clonotypes (HLA-C-restricted and CMV-specific). Carriers of CMV plus the relevant HLA were identified by cumulative public TCR beta family frequency.

This sequence originates from a human donor in good health (CMV status not recorded). Some clones in this sample may be carry-over from other donors' samples. The sequencing sample was made of PBMCs.

The CDR3 spells CASSASGEETQYF. The CDR3 DNA sequence: TGTGCCAGCAGCGCTAGCGGGGAAGAGACCCAGTACTTC. The rearrangement joins TRBV11-3 to TRBJ2-5; TRBD2 agrees at 9 bases. The ends lost 5 bases at V and 3 bases at J; junction bases unmatched: 1. From germline, CDR1 is SGHNT and CDR2 YENEEA. This CDR3 has 13 amino acids.